The next 10 T cell receptor beta chains were all read from a single sample in a study of cytomegalovirus exposure and HLA in healthy donors. Primers included in the PCR were 60 Vbeta and 13 Jbeta primers. Clones were sequenced by immunoSEQ multiplex PCR, and TCRdb holds only the in-frame ones, with some missing. The table shows roughly 120,000 clones, with about three quarters occurring only once. The specimen sequenced was PBMCs. The source is a man in his forties in good health and CMV-seropositive.

This clone has only one observation. This chain joins TRBV6-4 and TRBJ1-5; D call uncertain. Germline CDR1 reads MRHNA; CDR2 reads SNTAGT. This CDR3 is 13 amino acids long. V lost 6 bases to trimming and J lost 6 bases, with 12 bases between them. The DNA of the CDR3 is TGTGCCAGCAGGGGCCGAGGGCCTCAGCCCCAGCATTTT. This encodes CASRGRGPQPQHF.

With regard to this clone: The junction and the germline gene differ at one end; a read error may be behind it. The chain links TRBV7-7 to TRBJ2-7, with D possibly matching TRBD2 (6 bases). Germline CDR1 SSHAT, CDR2 FNYEAQ (reference sequence). This CDR3 has 13 residues. CDR3 amino acids: CASSSGTSYEQYF. The DNA of the CDR3 is TGTGCTAGCAGCTCCGGGACTTCGTACGAGCAGTACTTC.

This clone came up once. The chain recombines TRBV5-4 with TRBJ2-7; 11 nucleotides agree with TRBD1. V trimming: 4 bases; J trimming: 5 bases; junction bases outside the gene matches: 8. This CDR3 spans 15 amino acids. CDR1 and CDR2 from the germline V gene are SGHNT and YYREEE (reference sequence). CDR3: CASSLSRTGGDEQYF. CDR3 coding DNA: TGTGCCAGCAGCCTCTCCCGGACAGGGGGCGACGAGCAGTACTTC.

A remark on this clone: The junction shows a germline mismatch at one end, possibly a read error. The DNA of the CDR3 is TGTGCCAGCAGTTACGTTGAAATAAACTATGGCCACACCTTC. It translates to CASSYVEINYGHTF. The V call is TRBV6-6, the J call TRBJ1-2; D gene unclear. Germline V gene lookup returns CDR1 MNHNY and CDR2 SVGAGI (reference sequence). This CDR3 region has 14 residues.

The chain couples TRBV19 to TRBJ1-1; D possibly corresponds to TRBD1 (5 bases). Germline-derived CDR1 and CDR2 are LNHDA and SQIVND (reference sequence). V lost 6 bases, J lost 1 base, and 15 bases lay in between. The CDR3 length is 15 residues. CDR3 bases: TGTGCCAGTAGCGTCAGGGCGTTATCGAACACTGAAGCTTTCTTT. Its translation is CASSVRALSNTEAFF.

The chain uses TRBV29-1 and TRBJ2-5; TRBD2 agrees at 7 bases. This CDR3 has 10 residues. In germline, CDR1 is SQVTM, CDR2 ANQGSEA. The V gene end was trimmed by 7 bases and the J gene end by 4 bases; junction bases not matched to a gene: 0. The CDR3 DNA follows: TGCAGCGGGGGGGGAGAGACCCAGTACTTC. It encodes CSGGGETQYF.

This clone was counted a single time. The CDR3 is CASSPGQDYLYEQYF. DNA of the CDR3: TGTGCCAGCAGCCCCGGACAGGACTACCTTTACGAGCAGTACTTC. The genes are TRBV7-9 and TRBJ2-7; D might be TRBD1 (7 bases). Germline V lookup: CDR1 SEHNR, CDR2 FQNEAQ (reference sequence). The CDR3 runs 15 residues. V was shortened by 5 bases and J by 4 bases, with 18 bases between the two germline ends.

This clone was seen more than once but under ten times. The gene calls are TRBV19 and TRBJ1-5, with D maybe TRBD1 (5 bases). The CDR3 length is 15 residues. The germline CDR1 and CDR2 sequences are LNHDA and SQIVND (reference sequence). Trimming left V 5 bases short and J 4 bases short, with 15 bases between. This CDR3 is CASSGPGGVNQPQHF. CDR3 sequence (DNA): TGTGCCAGTAGTGGCCCGGGGGGGGTGAATCAGCCCCAGCATTTT.

The rearrangement uses TRBV5-1 and TRBJ2-5; TRBD1 might be the D (6 bases). The CDR3 is 14 residues long. In germline, CDR1 is SGHRS, CDR2 YFSETQ. V dropped 0 bases and J dropped 3 bases, with 9 bases sitting between them. In DNA form, the CDR3 reads TGCGCCAGCAGCTTGGGACAGGTAAAAGAGACCCAGTACTTC. Translating gives CASSLGQVKETQYF.

This clone has a single count. CDR3 amino acids: CASSVGGAGVGYTF. The DNA of the CDR3 is TGTGCCAGCAGCGTGGGGGGCGCGGGGGTCGGCTACACCTTC. V and J are TRBV9 and TRBJ1-2; weak D call: TRBD1 (6 bases). The germline V gene has CDR1 SGDLS and CDR2 YYNGEE. Trimming left V 2 bases short and J 8 bases short, with 16 bases between. The CDR3 contains 14 residues.